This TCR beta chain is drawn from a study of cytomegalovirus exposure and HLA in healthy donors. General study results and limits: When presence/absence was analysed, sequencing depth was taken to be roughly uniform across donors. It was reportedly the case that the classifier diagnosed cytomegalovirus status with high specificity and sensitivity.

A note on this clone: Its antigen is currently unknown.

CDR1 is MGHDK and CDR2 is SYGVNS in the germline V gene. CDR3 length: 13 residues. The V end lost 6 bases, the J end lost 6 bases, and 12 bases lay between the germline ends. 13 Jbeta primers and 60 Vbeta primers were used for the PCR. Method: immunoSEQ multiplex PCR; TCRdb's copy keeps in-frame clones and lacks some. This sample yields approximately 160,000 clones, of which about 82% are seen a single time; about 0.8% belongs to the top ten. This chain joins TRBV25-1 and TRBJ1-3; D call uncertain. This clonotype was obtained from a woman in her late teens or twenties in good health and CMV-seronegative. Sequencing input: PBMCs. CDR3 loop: CASRSDGENTIYF. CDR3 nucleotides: TGTGCCAGCAGGTCCGACGGAGAAAACACCATATATTTT. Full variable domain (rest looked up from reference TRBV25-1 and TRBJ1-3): EADIYQTPRYLVIGTGKKITLECSQTMGHDKMYWYQQDPGMELHLIHYSYGVNSTEKGDLSSESTVSRIRTEHFPLTLESARPSHTSQYLCASRSDGENTIYFGEGSWLTVV.